A selection of T cell receptor beta chains follows, all from one sample in a study of T cells in Graves' hyperthyroidism and ophthalmopathy. TCRdb independently ran MiXCR on the multiplex PCR reads; one entry per CDR3 protein. Among fewer than 600,000 distinct CDR3 sequences listed, around 14% were seen once. Sequencing input: blood. These receptors came from a woman aged 18-29 years with Graves' hyperthyroidism. The CDR3 runs from the conserved cysteine through the conserved F or W. Fields, in order: clone size, J gene, V gene, D gene, CDR3 protein, CDR3 DNA. The D gene is left open where the match is weak. Size is omitted from some rows. Given values are once, few, many or a class for expanded clones.

>NA|TRBJ2-7|TRBV19|TRBD2
CASSTLLAGGFHEQYF
TGTGCCAGTAGTACCTTACTAGCGGGAGGGTTCCACGAGCAGTACTTC
>NA|TRBJ1-1|TRBV9|NA
CASSVVGGQTGMNTEAFF
TGTGCCAGCAGCGTAGTAGGGGGTCAAACAGGGATGAACACTGAAGCTTTCTTT
>many|TRBJ1-1|TRBV30|NA
CAWRGVNTEAFF
TGTGCCTGGAGGGGGGTGAACACTGAAGCTTTCTTT
>few|TRBJ1-1|TRBV6-1|TRBD1
CASRTRTGGNTEAFF
TGTGCCAGCAGAACCCGGACAGGGGGTAACACTGAAGCTTTCTTT
>many|TRBJ1-1|TRBV10-3|TRBD1
CAISVTGDTEAFF
TGTGCCATCTCCGTGACAGGGGACACTGAAGCTTTCTTT
>many|TRBJ2-3|TRBV6-5|TRBD1
CASSYSTGSSDTQYF
TGTGCCAGCAGTTACTCGACAGGGTCGTCAGATACGCAGTATTTT
>many|TRBJ1-1|TRBV14|TRBD1
CASSLIDRGPNTEAFF
TGTGCCAGCAGCCTGATCGATAGGGGGCCGAACACTGAAGCTTTCTTT
>many|TRBJ1-4|TRBV15|NA
CATSRDMISNEKLFF
TGTGCCACCAGCAGAGATATGATATCTAATGAAAAACTGTTTTTT
>many|TRBJ1-1|TRBV2|NA
CATQYGGRRTEAFF
TGTGCCACGCAATACGGCGGGCGGCGCACTGAAGCTTTCTTT
>many|TRBJ1-6|TRBV7-3|NA
CASSLTGEESPLHF
TGTGCCAGCAGCTTAACCGGGGAAGAGTCACCCCTCCACTTT
>many|TRBJ1-4|TRBV19|TRBD1
CASGTGGDEKLFF
TGTGCCAGTGGGACAGGGGGAGATGAAAAACTGTTTTTT
>NA|TRBJ2-7|TRBV18|NA
CASSPSAVAVYEQYF
TGTGCCAGCTCACCCTCGGCGGTAGCGGTCTACGAGCAGTACTTC
>many|TRBJ2-7|TRBV6-1|TRBD2
CASRDVSGRGYEQYF
TGTGCCAGCAGGGACGTTAGCGGGAGAGGGTACGAGCAGTACTTC
>many|TRBJ1-5|TRBV18|NA
CASSPGRVDQPQHF
TGTGCCAGCTCACCAGGCCGGGTGGATCAGCCCCAGCATTTT
>few|TRBJ2-7|TRBV7-2|NA
CASSLDTYPEQYF
TGTGCCAGCAGCTTAGATACTTACCCCGAGCAGTACTTC
>many|TRBJ1-2|TRBV12-3/TRBV12-4|NA
CASSWATHYGYTF
TGTGCCAGCAGTTGGGCAACCCACTATGGCTACACCTTC
>many|TRBJ2-3|TRBV29-1|NA
CSVMQGSSTDTQYF
TGCAGCGTAATGCAGGGCTCTAGCACAGATACGCAGTATTTT
>NA|TRBJ1-3|TRBV7-8|NA
CASSPYLRGAGNTIYF
TGTGCCAGCAGCCCCTATTTAAGGGGAGCTGGAAACACCATATATTTT
>many|TRBJ1-6|TRBV29-1|NA
CSVVHSPLHF
TGCAGCGTTGTGCATTCACCCCTCCACTTT
>NA|TRBJ2-7|TRBV2|TRBD2
CASNLRTSGRVYEQYF
TGTGCCAGCAACCTCCGGACTAGCGGGAGGGTCTACGAGCAGTACTTC
>many|TRBJ1-1|TRBV19|NA
CASSIGGQGNTEAFF
TGTGCCAGTAGTATAGGGGGACAAGGGAACACTGAAGCTTTCTTT
>NA|TRBJ1-2|TRBV6-2/TRBV6-3|TRBD1
CASRLDDRGGYTF
TGTGCCAGCAGGCTAGACGACAGGGGTGGCTACACCTTC
>NA|TRBJ1-5|TRBV12-3/TRBV12-4|TRBD1
CASSLGAGTGNQPQHF
TGTGCCAGCAGTTTAGGGGCCGGGACAGGGAATCAGCCCCAGCATTTT